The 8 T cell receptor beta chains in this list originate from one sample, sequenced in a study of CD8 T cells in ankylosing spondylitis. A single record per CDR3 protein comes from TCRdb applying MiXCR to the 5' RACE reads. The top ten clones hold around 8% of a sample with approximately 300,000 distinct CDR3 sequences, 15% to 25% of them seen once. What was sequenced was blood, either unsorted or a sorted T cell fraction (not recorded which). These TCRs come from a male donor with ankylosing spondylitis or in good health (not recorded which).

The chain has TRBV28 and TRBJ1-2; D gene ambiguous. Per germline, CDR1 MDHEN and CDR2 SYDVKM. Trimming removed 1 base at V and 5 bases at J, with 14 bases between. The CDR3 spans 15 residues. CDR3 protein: CASSLSGSLGYGYTF. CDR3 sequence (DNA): TGTGCCAGCAGTTTATCGGGATCCCTCGGGTATGGCTACACCTTC.

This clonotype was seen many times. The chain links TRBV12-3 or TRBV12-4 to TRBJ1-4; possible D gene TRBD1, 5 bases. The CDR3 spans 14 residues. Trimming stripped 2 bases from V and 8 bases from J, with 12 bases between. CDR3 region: CASSLQAEGEKLFF. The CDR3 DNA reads TGTGCCAGCAGTTTACAGGCCGAGGGGGAAAAACTGTTTTTT.

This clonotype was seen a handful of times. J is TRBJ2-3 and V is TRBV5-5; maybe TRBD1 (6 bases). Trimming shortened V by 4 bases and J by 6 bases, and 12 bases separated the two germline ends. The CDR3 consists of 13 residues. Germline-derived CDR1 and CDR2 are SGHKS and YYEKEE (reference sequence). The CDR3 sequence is CASSKQGPDTQYF. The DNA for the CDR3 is TGTGCCAGCAGCAAACAGGGTCCGGATACGCAGTATTTT.

CDR3 nucleotide sequence: TGTGCCAGCAGCAAAGATCCTGGGTCGACTAGCGGGATATCCTACGAGCAGTACGTC. As protein: CASSKDPGSTSGISYEQYV. The J gene is TRBJ2-7, the V gene TRBV21-1; the table's D call of TRBD2 was not tested on the DNA. TRBV21-1 is a pseudogene locus. This CDR3 is 19 amino acids long.

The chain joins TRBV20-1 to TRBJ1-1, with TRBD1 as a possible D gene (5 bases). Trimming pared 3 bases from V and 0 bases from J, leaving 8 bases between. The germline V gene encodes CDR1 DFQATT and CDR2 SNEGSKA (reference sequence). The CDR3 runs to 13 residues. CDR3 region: CSARRGVNTEAFF. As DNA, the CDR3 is TGCAGTGCTAGGAGGGGAGTGAACACTGAAGCTTTCTTT.

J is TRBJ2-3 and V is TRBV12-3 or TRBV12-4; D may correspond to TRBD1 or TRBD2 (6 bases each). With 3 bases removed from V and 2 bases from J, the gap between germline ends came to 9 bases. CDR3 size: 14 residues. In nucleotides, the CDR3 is TGTGCCAGCAGTTTTGGGGGGCACACAGATACGCAGTATTTT. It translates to CASSFGGHTDTQYF.

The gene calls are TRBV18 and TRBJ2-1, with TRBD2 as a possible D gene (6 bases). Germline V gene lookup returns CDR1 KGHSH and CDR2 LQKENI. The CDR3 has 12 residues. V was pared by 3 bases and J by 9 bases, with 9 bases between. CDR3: CASSPGGGEQFF. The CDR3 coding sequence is TGTGCCAGCTCACCCGGGGGTGGTGAGCAGTTCTTC.

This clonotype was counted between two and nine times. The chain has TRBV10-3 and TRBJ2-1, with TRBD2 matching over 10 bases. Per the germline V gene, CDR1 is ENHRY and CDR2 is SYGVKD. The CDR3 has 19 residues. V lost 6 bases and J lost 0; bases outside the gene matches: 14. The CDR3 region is CAIRAGVGLAETSYNEQFF. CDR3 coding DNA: TGTGCCATCAGGGCAGGGGTAGGACTAGCGGAGACCTCCTACAATGAGCAGTTCTTC.